The clone carrying this T cell receptor (beta chain) was seen repeatedly, ten times or more. Its antigen is unknown. The data originate from a study of human T cells and chemical hapten exposure. In the study overall: Skin of the upper inner arm, roughly 2 cm by roughly 2 cm, received 2% DPC for sensitization. DPC at 0.01% went onto the upper back in patch tests, read at 6 days. General observations from the study: Versus controls, expanded TCRs had significantly more large CDR3 similarity clusters.

TCRdb itself ran the RACE reads through MiXCR, one entry per CDR3 protein. The sample yields some 98,000 distinct CDR3 sequences, 10% to 13% seen once. V was pared by 3 bases and J by 5 bases, with 9 bases of the junction left unmatched. The germline gives CDR1 DFQATT, CDR2 SNEGSKA (reference sequence). There are 15 residues in the CDR3. This sample's time point: pre-sensitization, week 0. This sample's treatment: therapeutic diphenylcyclopropenone sensitization with weekly scalp DPC. Sequenced here: whole blood, sampled in connection with sensitization to the hapten diphenylcyclopropenone (DPC). The TCR originated in a woman aged 60-75 years with alopecia areata. Some clones in this sample may be carry-over from other donors' samples. This sequence joins TRBV20-1 and TRBJ2-7; 11 bases map to TRBD1. Here the CDR3 DNA reads TGCAGTGCTAGTGACACGGGACAGGGGGTTGACGAGCAGTACTTC. Translation: CSASDTGQGVDEQYF.